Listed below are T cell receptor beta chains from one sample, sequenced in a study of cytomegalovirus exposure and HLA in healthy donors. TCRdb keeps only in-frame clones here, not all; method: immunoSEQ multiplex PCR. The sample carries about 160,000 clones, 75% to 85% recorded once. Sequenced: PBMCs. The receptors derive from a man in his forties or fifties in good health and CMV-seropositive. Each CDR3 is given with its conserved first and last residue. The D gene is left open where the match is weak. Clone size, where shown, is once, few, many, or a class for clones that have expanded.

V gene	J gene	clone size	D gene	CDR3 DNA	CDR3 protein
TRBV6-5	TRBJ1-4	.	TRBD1	TGTGCCAGCAGTCCCCAAGGGGGCTCTAATGAAAAACTGTTTTTT	CASSPQGGSNEKLFF
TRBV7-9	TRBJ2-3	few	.	TGTGCCAGCAGCTTCGACTTGACAGATACGCAGTATTTT	CASSFDLTDTQYF
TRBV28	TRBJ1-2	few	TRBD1	TGTGCCAGCAGTCTAACGGGACAGGGGGCCGGGAAAAATGGCTACACCTTC	CASSLTGQGAGKNGYTF
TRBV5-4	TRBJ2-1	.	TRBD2	TGTGCCAGCAGCTTGTCTAGCGGGACCAACAATGAGCAGTTCTTC	CASSLSSGTNNEQFF
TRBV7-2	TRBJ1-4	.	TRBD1	TGTGCCAGCAGCTTAGGGTGGCGGGGACAGGGGAGGGGTAATGAAAAACTGTTTTTT	CASSLGWRGQGRGNEKLFF
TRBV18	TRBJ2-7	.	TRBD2	TGTGCCAGCTCACCTCGGGAGGGCCAGCAGTACTTC	CASSPREGQQYF
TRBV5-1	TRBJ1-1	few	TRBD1	TGCGCCAGCAGCTTGGTCCGACAGGGGGCAAGGAACACTGAAGCTTTCTTT	CASSLVRQGARNTEAFF
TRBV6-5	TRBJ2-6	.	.	TGTGCCAGCAGTTTATCTGGGGCCAACGTCCTGACTTTC	CASSLSGANVLTF
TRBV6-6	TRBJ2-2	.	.	TGTGCCAGCAGTTACTCGGGACTCCAGACCGGGGAGCTGTTTTTT	CASSYSGLQTGELFF
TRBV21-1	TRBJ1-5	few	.	TGTGCCAGCAGTCTACAGGGTTTTAGGGGCAATCAGCCCCAGCATTTT	CASSLQGFRGNQPQHF
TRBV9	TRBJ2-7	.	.	TGTGCCAGCAGCGTAGATGGGAGCTCCTACGAGCAGTACTTC	CASSVDGSSYEQYF
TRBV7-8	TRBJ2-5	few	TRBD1	TGTGCCAGCAGCTCCGGACAGGGGAGGCCACAAGAGACCCAGTACTTC	CASSSGQGRPQETQYF
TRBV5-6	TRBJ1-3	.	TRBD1	TGTGCCAGCAGCTGGGTCCGACAGGGAAGAAACACCATATATTTT	CASSWVRQGRNTIYF
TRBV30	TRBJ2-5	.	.	TGTGCCTGGGGCCGGGACTCGAGAGAGACCCAGTACTTC	CAWGRDSRETQYF
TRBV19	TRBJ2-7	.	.	TGTGCCAGTAGTATGCCAGGGCTCCACGAGCAGTACTTC	CASSMPGLHEQYF
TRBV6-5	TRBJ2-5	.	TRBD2	TGTGCCAGCAGTTACTCTAGCGGGGTAGAGACCCAGTACTTC	CASSYSSGVETQYF
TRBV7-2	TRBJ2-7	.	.	TGTGCCAGCACCCCCTCGGCAGGGACCTACGAGCAGTACTTC	CASTPSAGTYEQYF
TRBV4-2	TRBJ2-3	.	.	TGTGCCAGCAGCCAAGTTACCTCCGCGGCAGATACGCAGTATTTT	CASSQVTSAADTQYF
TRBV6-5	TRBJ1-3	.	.	TGTGCCAGCAGACTGCAGGGCTCTGGAAACACCATATATTTT	CASRLQGSGNTIYF
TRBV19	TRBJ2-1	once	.	TGTGCCAGTAGTCCGAGCGGGCCCTACAATGAGCAGTTCTTC	CASSPSGPYNEQFF
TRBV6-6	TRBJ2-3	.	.	TGTGCCAGCACCAAACCGGGGGATACGCAGTATTTT	CASTKPGDTQYF
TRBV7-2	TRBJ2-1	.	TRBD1	TGTGCCAGCAGTTTACAGGGGCTTGAGCAGTTCTTC	CASSLQGLEQFF
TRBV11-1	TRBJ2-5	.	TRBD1	TGTGCCAGCAGGTGGGACAGGGGGGGACAAGAGACCCAGTACTTC	CASRWDRGGQETQYF
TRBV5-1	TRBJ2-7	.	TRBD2	TGCGCCAGCAGCCCCCTAGCGGGGCCCACCTACGAGCAGTACTTC	CASSPLAGPTYEQYF
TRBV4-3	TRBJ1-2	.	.	TGCGCCAGCAGCCAAGGGACAAGTTTCGTTACCTTC	CASSQGTSFVTF
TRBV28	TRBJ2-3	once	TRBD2	TGTGCCAGCAGTTTTGGGACTAGCGGAAGCACAGATACGCAGTATTTT	CASSFGTSGSTDTQYF
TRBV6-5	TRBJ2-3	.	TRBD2	TGTGCCACGCAGAGCGGGAGTGAGTTAGATACGCAGTATTTT	CATQSGSELDTQYF
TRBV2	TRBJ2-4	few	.	TGTGCCAGCAGTTATTGGGGGGGGCGCCCCCAAAACATTCAGTACTTC	CASSYWGGRPQNIQYF
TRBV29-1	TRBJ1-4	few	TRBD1	TGCAGCGTGGGACAGGGATACGAAAAACTGTTTTTT	CSVGQGYEKLFF
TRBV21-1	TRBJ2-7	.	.	TGTGCCAGCAGCAAAAGGGAAGGACTAGCGGGAGATAGGTACGAGCAGTACTTC	CASSKREGLAGDRYEQYF
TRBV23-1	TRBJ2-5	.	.	TGCGCCACTTATCCGGGACAACGCTTCCAAGAGACCCAGTACTTC	CATYPGQRFQETQYF
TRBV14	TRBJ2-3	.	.	TGTGCCAGCAGCCAATACGTGGGAGGTTATACGCAGTATTTT	CASSQYVGGYTQYF
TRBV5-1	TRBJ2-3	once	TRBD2	TGCGCCAGCAGCTTGGCGGGGCTAGCGGGGGTCACAGATACGCAGTATTTT	CASSLAGLAGVTDTQYF
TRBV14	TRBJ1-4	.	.	TGTGCCAGCAGCAAACTACGGACGGCGGGGGTAAATGAAAAACTGTTTTTT	CASSKLRTAGVNEKLFF
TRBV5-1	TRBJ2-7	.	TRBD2	TGCGCCAGCAGCGTAACTAGCGGGAGCTCCGAGCAGTACTTC	CASSVTSGSSEQYF
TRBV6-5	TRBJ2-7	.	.	TGTGCCAGCGCTAGGGCAGGGCAGTACGAGCAGTACTTC	CASARAGQYEQYF
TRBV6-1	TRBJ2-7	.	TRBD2	TGTGCCAGCAGTGACCCCCGGGGGGCCTACGAGCAGTACTTC	CASSDPRGAYEQYF
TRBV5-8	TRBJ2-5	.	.	TGTGCCAGCAGCTTGGCCGATCAGGGGGGGACCCAGTACTTC	CASSLADQGGTQYF
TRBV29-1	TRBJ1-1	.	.	TGCAGCGTTGCCGGGGGTGGCTCGAACACTGAAGCTTTCTTT	CSVAGGGSNTEAFF
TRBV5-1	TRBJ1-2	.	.	TGCGCCAGCAGCTTGGATGGGAGCTATGGCTACACCTTC	CASSLDGSYGYTF
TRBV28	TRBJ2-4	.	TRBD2	TGTGCCAGCAGTTTAAACCCCGGGGGGGCAACGGGAAAAAACATTCAGTACTTC	CASSLNPGGATGKNIQYF
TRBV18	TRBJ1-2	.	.	TGTGCCAGCTCACCACCAGGGGGATTAAACTATGGCTACACCTTC	CASSPPGGLNYGYTF
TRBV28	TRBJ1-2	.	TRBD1	TGTGCCAGCAGTTTAGGACAGGCGACTAACTATGGCTACACCTTC	CASSLGQATNYGYTF
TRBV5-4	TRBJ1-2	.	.	TGTGCCAGCAGCTACACGACAGACTATGGCTACACCTTC	CASSYTTDYGYTF
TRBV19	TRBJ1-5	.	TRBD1	TGTGCCAGTGGGGACAGGGAATTACAGCCCCAGCATTTT	CASGDRELQPQHF
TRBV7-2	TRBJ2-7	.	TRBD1	TGTGCCAGCAGCTTAGTGGGACAGGGTGGTATCGACTTC	CASSLVGQGGIDF
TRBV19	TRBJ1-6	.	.	TGTGCCAGTAGTATAGATCGGACAGTGGACTCCTATAATTCACCCCTCCACTTT	CASSIDRTVDSYNSPLHF
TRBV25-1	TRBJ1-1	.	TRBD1	TGTGCCAGCAGTGTGGACAGGGTCACTGAAGCTTTCTTT	CASSVDRVTEAFF
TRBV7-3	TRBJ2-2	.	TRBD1	TGTGCCAGCAGCCCGAGGGACAGGGCAACCGGGGAGCTGTTTTTT	CASSPRDRATGELFF
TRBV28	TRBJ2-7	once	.	TGTGCCAGCAGCACTGAAGGTAGCGGAGGGAGCTACGAGCAGTACTTC	CASSTEGSGGSYEQYF